The next 23 T cell receptor beta chains were all read from a single sample in a study of blood T cell repertoires in COVID-19 (dated by TCRdb to 2020 to 2022). Library generation was performed with the immunoSEQ multiplex PCR assay. What TCRdb holds here is the immuneACCESS table cut down to in-frame rearrangements. Part of the clones is not present; checked against another copy, under half of the missing clones reflect an unresolved V gene, and the others are unexplained. This sample lists some 100,000 clones; approximately 80% were detected once. The top ten clones comprise under 8% of the sample. Sequenced: peripheral blood. The source of these receptors is a woman aged 80 or over with active or convalescent COVID-19.

The V call is TRBV5-8, the J call TRBJ2-2; 8 positions agree with TRBD2. Germline V gene lookup returns CDR1 SGHTS and CDR2 YDEGEE. V gave up 2 bases and J gave up 7 bases; unmatched junction bases: 10. The CDR3 is 16 residues long. DNA for the CDR3: TGTGCCAGCAGCTTTTTTGCGGGAGGCCCCGACGGGGAGCTGTTTTTT. Residues: CASSFFAGGPDGELFF.

The rearrangement links TRBV28 to TRBJ2-7, with TRBD2 identical over 7 bases. Looked up from germline, CDR1 is MDHEN and CDR2 is SYDVKM. V shed 2 bases and J 3 bases; nucleotides not matched to a gene: 7. This CDR3 contains 15 residues. CDR3 protein: CASSLRAGAFYEQYF. In DNA, the CDR3 is TGTGCCAGCAGTTTAAGGGCGGGAGCCTTCTACGAGCAGTACTTC.

This clone was recorded once. V is TRBV18 and J is TRBJ2-7; no definite D call. Per the germline V gene, CDR1 is KGHSH and CDR2 is LQKENI. CDR3 length: 15 amino acids. V was pared by 0 bases and J by 1 base, with 10 bases between. The CDR3 DNA is TGTGCCAGCTCACCACCGTCAGGTTCGTCCTACGAGCAGTACTTC. This gives the protein CASSPPSGSSYEQYF.

The chain recombines TRBV19 with TRBJ1-5; TRBD1 aligns across 7 bases. Trimming removed 7 bases from V and 2 bases from J; junction bases left unmatched: 8. The germline V gene has CDR1 LNHDA and CDR2 SQIVND (reference sequence). CDR3 length: 15 amino acids. In DNA form, the CDR3 reads TGTGCCAGTACTACGGGACAGACTCGCAATCAGCCCCAGCATTTT. It codes for CASTTGQTRNQPQHF.

This clone was seen just once. This chain connects TRBV5-1 to TRBJ1-6, with D perhaps matching TRBD1 (6 bases). This CDR3 comprises 15 residues. CDR1 is SGHRS, CDR2 YFSETQ, per germline. V shed 5 bases and J shed 9 bases, with 18 bases lying between them. The CDR3 DNA follows: TGCGCCAGCAGTCGAACGGACAGATACCGTTCACCCCTCCACTTT. Amino acid sequence: CASSRTDRYRSPLHF.

The CDR3 bases are TGTGCCAGCAGCATTATGACTAGCGGCTCCAACGTCCTGACTTTC. This gives the protein CASSIMTSGSNVLTF. This rearrangement joins TRBV6-5 to TRBJ2-6, with 9 bases identical to TRBD2. The V gene's germline CDR1 is MNHEY and CDR2 SVGAGI. V was pared by 6 bases and J by 8 bases, with 8 bases of the junction left unmatched. The CDR3 totals 15 residues.

The gene calls are TRBV9 and TRBJ2-3; TRBD1 might be the D (7 bases). CDR3 size: 16 residues. Per germline, CDR1 SGDLS and CDR2 YYNGEE. Deletions cut 2 bases from V and 3 bases from J, with 16 bases between. Here the CDR3 DNA reads TGTGCCAGCAGCGTCGCAGGGGGGATTGGTACAGATACGCAGTATTTT. Translation gives CASSVAGGIGTDTQYF.

The V gene is TRBV5-1, the J gene TRBJ1-3, with no clear D. The CDR3 consists of 12 residues. The germline V gene has CDR1 SGHRS and CDR2 YFSETQ. Trimming shortened V by 7 bases and J by 0 bases, and 5 bases separated the two germline ends. The CDR3 sequence: CASSGSGNTIYF. In DNA form, the CDR3 reads TGCGCCAGCTCCGGCTCTGGAAACACCATATATTTT. Based on the CDR3 plus reference TRBV5-1 and TRBJ1-3, the full variable domain is KAGVTQTPRYLIKTRGQQVTLSCSPISGHRSVSWYQQTPGQGLQFLFEYFSETQRNKGNFPGRFSGRQFSNSRSEMNVSTLELGDSALYLCASSGSGNTIYFGEGSWLTVV.

The chain combines TRBV12-3 or TRBV12-4 with TRBJ2-7; D unclear. The CDR3 totals 12 residues. Trimming stripped 6 bases from V and 0 bases from J, with 6 bases between. In nucleotides, the CDR3 is TGTGCCAGCAGGAGAAGCTCCTACGAGCAGTACTTC. The encoded protein is CASRRSSYEQYF.

The chain joins TRBV5-1 to TRBJ2-1; 11 bases fit TRBD2. The CDR3 sequence is 15 residues long. Per the germline V gene, CDR1 is SGHRS and CDR2 is YFSETQ. V shed 6 bases, J shed 2 bases, and the junction held 4 bases outside the gene matches. For the CDR3, the DNA is TGCGCCAGCAACTTAGCGGGAGGGGCCTACAATGAGCAGTTCTTC. This encodes CASNLAGGAYNEQFF.

The V gene is TRBV2, the J gene TRBJ1-2, with D perhaps TRBD1 (6 bases). The CDR3 totals 13 residues. Trimming shortened V by 6 bases and J by 5 bases, and 13 bases separated the two germline ends. Germline V gives CDR1 SNHLY, CDR2 FYNNEI. The CDR3 DNA reads as TGTGCCAGCAGAGGGGGATCCGCGTATGGCTACACCTTC. Amino acids: CASRGGSAYGYTF.

This clone was found a few times. The chain links TRBV19 to TRBJ2-2; 11 nucleotides agree with TRBD2. The CDR3 has 15 amino acids. From germline, CDR1 is LNHDA and CDR2 SQIVND (reference sequence). The V gene end was trimmed by 2 bases and the J gene end by 4 bases; junction bases not matched to a gene: 0. CDR3 coding DNA: TGTGCCAGTAGTATAACTAGCGGGGGCACCGGGGAGCTGTTTTTT. This sequence encodes CASSITSGGTGELFF.

In this sample, this clone turned up once. The chain uses TRBV29-1 and TRBJ2-7; TRBD1 matches at 9 bases. The J segment lost 0 bases and the V segment lost 7 bases, leaving 4 bases of the junction unmatched. The CDR3 runs 13 residues. The germline V gene encodes CDR1 SQVTM and CDR2 ANQGSEA. The CDR3 region is CSGGQGVSYEQYF. The CDR3 DNA is TGCAGCGGGGGACAGGGTGTCTCCTACGAGCAGTACTTC.

In DNA form, the CDR3 reads TGTGCCAGCAGCACTGCTAGGACCGCGGGAGGGTGGGGGACCCAGTACTTC. This sequence encodes CASSTARTAGGWGTQYF. The V gene is TRBV6-2 or TRBV6-3, the J gene TRBJ2-5, with 9 bases fitting TRBD2. The V segment lost 6 bases and the J segment 7 bases; nucleotides outside the gene matches: 18. CDR1 and CDR2 (germline): MNHEY, SVGEGT. This CDR3 spans 17 amino acids.

The V gene is TRBV5-6, the J gene TRBJ2-7; D might be TRBD1 (5 bases). Trimming shortened V by 0 bases and J by 3 bases, and 22 bases separated the two germline ends. The germline gives CDR1 SGHDT, CDR2 YYEEEE. CDR3 length: 18 residues. The CDR3 is CASSLDAVLGRASYEQYF. Written as DNA, the CDR3 is TGTGCCAGCAGCTTGGATGCGGTATTAGGCAGGGCCAGCTACGAGCAGTACTTC.

V gene TRBV5-1 combines with J gene TRBJ1-4; 10 bases are shared with TRBD1. V was pared by 5 bases and J by 5 bases, with 6 bases of the junction left unmatched. This CDR3 contains 15 residues. The germline CDR1 and CDR2 sequences are SGHRS and YFSETQ. Here the CDR3 reads CASRDRGHGNEKLFF. Here the CDR3 DNA reads TGCGCCAGCAGAGACAGGGGGCATGGGAATGAAAAACTGTTTTTT. Full variable domain (rest looked up from reference TRBV5-1 and TRBJ1-4): KAGVTQTPRYLIKTRGQQVTLSCSPISGHRSVSWYQQTPGQGLQFLFEYFSETQRNKGNFPGRFSGRQFSNSRSEMNVSTLELGDSALYLCASRDRGHGNEKLFFGSGTQLSVL.

V and J are TRBV27 and TRBJ2-6; tentatively, D is TRBD1 (6 bases). This CDR3 is built from 17 residues. CDR1 is MNHEY, CDR2 SMNVEV, per germline (reference sequence). V lost 5 bases to trimming and J lost 1 base, with 15 bases between them. In nucleotides, the CDR3 is TGTGCCAGCAGTCGGGACATATTAAGTTCTGGGGCCAACGTCCTGACTTTC. This sequence encodes CASSRDILSSGANVLTF.

The gene calls are TRBV7-2 and TRBJ2-3; 7 nucleotides align to TRBD1. The CDR3 is 18 residues long. Germline V gene lookup returns CDR1 SGHTA and CDR2 FQGNSA. With V trimmed by 5 bases and J by 2 bases, 16 bases remained unmatched. The CDR3 region is CASSPWGQQLGVTDTQYF. The CDR3 DNA reads TGTGCCAGCAGCCCATGGGGACAGCAACTAGGAGTCACAGATACGCAGTATTTT.

This clone was observed a handful of times. This chain joins TRBV19 and TRBJ1-5, with D maybe TRBD1 (5 bases). V lost 5 bases, J lost 3 bases, and 17 bases lay in between. Germline V lookup: CDR1 LNHDA, CDR2 SQIVND (reference sequence). This CDR3 spans 16 amino acids. The CDR3 loop is CASSRGGGEPNQPQHF. CDR3 bases: TGTGCCAGTAGTCGAGGCGGAGGGGAACCCAATCAGCCCCAGCATTTT.

The rearrangement uses TRBV27 and TRBJ2-3; 12 bases agree with TRBD2. Germline values: CDR1 MNHEY, CDR2 SMNVEV (reference sequence). V lost 3 bases and J lost 5; bases outside the gene matches: 3. The CDR3 sequence is 15 residues long. CDR3 sequence: CASSLTSGSLDTQYF. CDR3 DNA sequence: TGTGCCAGCAGTTTGACTAGCGGGAGCTTAGATACGCAGTATTTT.

The chain has TRBV6-5 and TRBJ2-7; 8 bases agree with TRBD1. This CDR3 spans 14 amino acids. With 2 bases clipped from V and 3 bases from J, the junction kept 3 bases outside the gene matches. Per the germline V gene, CDR1 is MNHEY and CDR2 is SVGAGI. The CDR3 DNA reads as TGTGCCAGCAGTTACGCCGGACAGGGCTACGAGCAGTACTTC. Amino acid sequence: CASSYAGQGYEQYF.

The chain recombines TRBV30 with TRBJ1-6; 7 nucleotides agree with TRBD1. CDR1 GTSNPN and CDR2 SVGIG come from the germline V gene (reference sequence). V was pared by 3 bases and J by 0 bases, with 11 bases of the junction left unmatched. The CDR3 is 18 residues long. The CDR3 is CAWRSTGTASSYNSPLHF. The CDR3 region has the DNA TGTGCCTGGAGATCCACCGGGACAGCGAGCTCCTATAATTCACCCCTCCACTTT.

This clone is deemed medium-sized. The rearrangement joins TRBV24-1 to TRBJ2-5, with a weak D call TRBD1 (5 bases). Germline V gives CDR1 KGHDR, CDR2 SFDVKD. The CDR3 length is 14 residues. V lost 3 bases and J lost 5, with 12 bases in between. The CDR3 region has the DNA TGTGCCACCAGTGATCCCGGGCCAGGGGAGACCCAGTACTTC. Translated: CATSDPGPGETQYF.